Following are 15 T cell receptor beta chains from one sample sequenced in a study of response to subunit inactivated influenza vaccine. TCRdb called the RT-PCR reads again in MiXCR, with one record for every CDR3 protein. Among 530,000 or so distinct CDR3 sequences, about 15% were seen once, and the ten largest hold roughly 10%. Sequencing was performed on PBMCs from blood, taken about 12 days after vaccination. Receptor source: a man aged 45-60 years who received an inactivated influenza vaccine.

This chain joins TRBV5-1 and TRBJ2-1; 9 positions match TRBD1. CDR1 SGHRS and CDR2 YFSETQ come from the germline V gene. V was pared by 5 bases and J by 5 bases, with 5 bases of the junction left unmatched. The CDR3 extends over 14 amino acids. The CDR3, as DNA: TGCGCCAGCAGGACCGGGACAGGGAACAATGAGCAGTTCTTC. Translation: CASRTGTGNNEQFF.

This chain uses TRBV20-1 with TRBJ2-2; no definite D call. The CDR3 has 11 amino acids. Deletions cut 5 bases from V and 6 bases from J, with 7 bases between. Germline-derived CDR1 and CDR2 are DFQATT and SNEGSKA (reference sequence). CDR3 sequence: CSASSPGELFF. CDR3 DNA: TGCAGTGCTTCCTCGCCCGGGGAGCTGTTTTTT.

V is TRBV4-2 and J is TRBJ2-1; 8 bases match TRBD2. Germline V gene lookup returns CDR1 LGHNA and CDR2 YNFKEQ. The junction had 7 bases not matched to a gene; V was cut back by 1 base and J by 5 bases. CDR3 size: 16 residues. Here the CDR3 DNA reads TGTGCCAGCAGCCAAGTGTCTAGCGGGTCCGACAATGAGCAGTTCTTC. Translated: CASSQVSSGSDNEQFF.

This clonotype has just a few counts. The rearrangement links TRBV20-1 to TRBJ2-1, with 8 nucleotides matching TRBD2. This CDR3 is 12 amino acids long. The germline CDR1 and CDR2 sequences are DFQATT and SNEGSKA (reference sequence). After removal of 6 bases from V and 9 bases from J, the junction contained 7 bases not matched to a gene. CDR3 sequence reads: CSAGRASPEQFF. Here the CDR3 DNA reads TGCAGTGCCGGGAGGGCCTCTCCTGAGCAGTTCTTC.

In this sample, this clonotype turned up a few times. The chain has TRBV25-1 and TRBJ2-1, with TRBD1 matching over 7 bases. This CDR3 comprises 16 residues. Trimming at V came to 2 bases and at J to 0 bases, leaving 4 bases not matched to a gene. Germline V gives CDR1 MGHDK, CDR2 SYGVNS. Here the CDR3 reads CASSENRGSSYNEQFF. CDR3 in DNA: TGTGCCAGCAGTGAAAACAGGGGAAGCTCCTACAATGAGCAGTTCTTC.

The gene calls are TRBV20-1 and TRBJ2-1; D gene ambiguous. The CDR3 is made up of 11 amino acids. Germline V CDR1 and CDR2: DFQATT, SNEGSKA (reference sequence). V lost 2 bases and J lost 9, with 8 bases in between. The CDR3 DNA follows: TGCAGTGCTAGACGGCTTATTGAGCAGTTCTTC. Its translation is CSARRLIEQFF.

This clonotype was seen a handful of times. The V call is TRBV11-2, the J call TRBJ2-1; 8 bases are shared with TRBD2. This CDR3 is 19 amino acids long. The J segment lost 7 bases and the V segment lost 5 bases, leaving 22 bases of the junction unmatched. Germline CDR1 reads SGHAT; CDR2 reads FQNNGV. Here the CDR3 reads CASSPPIFERGSPGNEQFF. Written as DNA, the CDR3 is TGTGCCAGCAGCCCCCCCATATTCGAGCGGGGGAGCCCCGGTAATGAGCAGTTCTTC.

This clonotype has ten or more counts. The V and J genes are TRBV4-1 and TRBJ1-1; D is unclear. Germline assignment: CDR1 MGHRA and CDR2 YSYEKL. The germline V and J ends were trimmed by 1 base and 3 bases, with 9 bases remaining between them. This CDR3 has 14 residues. The CDR3 bases are TGCGCCAGCAGCCAAGCGGACGGATACACTGAAGCTTTCTTT. This sequence encodes CASSQADGYTEAFF.

This clonotype was seen ten or more times. The chain carries TRBV7-2 and TRBJ1-1; maybe TRBD1 (6 bases). Germline V gene data show CDR1 as SGHTA and CDR2 as FQGNSA. V was pared by 5 bases and J by 0 bases, with 25 bases between. This CDR3 contains 19 residues. In nucleotides, the CDR3 is TGTGCCAGCAGCCGCCGAATCACGGGGGCAGGGACTATGAACACTGAAGCTTTCTTT. It yields the protein CASSRRITGAGTMNTEAFF.

This clonotype was counted a few times. V usage is TRBV15 and J usage is TRBJ2-4; D call uncertain. Trimming took 1 base from V and 3 from J, leaving 16 bases between them. The CDR3 has 17 residues. Germline values: CDR1 LNHNV, CDR2 YYDKDF (reference sequence). The CDR3: CATSRGRLKVGKNIQYF. CDR3 DNA: TGTGCCACCAGCAGAGGAAGACTGAAAGTCGGCAAAAACATTCAGTACTTC.

The sample holds a few counts of this clonotype. The chain is built from TRBV12-3 or TRBV12-4 and TRBJ2-7, with 11 bases that match TRBD1. V shed 8 bases, J shed 6 bases, and the junction held 3 bases outside the gene matches. This CDR3 is built from 12 residues. CDR3 region: CASGQGAGEQYF. As DNA, the CDR3 is TGTGCCAGCGGACAGGGGGCCGGCGAGCAGTACTTC.

The chain links TRBV19 to TRBJ1-2; TRBD1 might be the D (6 bases). Germline lookup yields CDR1 LNHDA and CDR2 SQIVND (reference sequence). CDR3 length: 14 residues. The V end lost 2 bases, the J end lost 3 bases, and 10 bases lay between the germline ends. The CDR3 loop is CASSIWGRDYGYTF. CDR3 DNA sequence: TGTGCCAGTAGTATATGGGGGCGCGACTATGGCTACACCTTC. The full variable domain, with the rest looked up from reference TRBV19 and TRBJ1-2, is DGGITQSPKYLFRKEGQNVTLSCEQNLNHDAMYWYRQDPGQGLRLIYYSQIVNDFQKGDIAEGYSVSREKKESFPLTVTSAQKNPTAFYLCASSIWGRDYGYTFGSGTRLTVV.

The genes are TRBV12-3 or TRBV12-4 and TRBJ2-3; no reliable D call. The CDR3 has 12 residues. Trimming stripped 8 bases from V and 2 bases from J, with 8 bases between. This CDR3 reads CASGIHTDTQYF. The CDR3 region has the DNA TGTGCCAGCGGGATCCACACAGATACGCAGTATTTT.

In this sample, this clonotype turned up a few times. The gene calls are TRBV20-1 and TRBJ2-3; 7 bases are a match to TRBD2. The CDR3 loop spans 15 amino acids. Germline lookup yields CDR1 DFQATT and CDR2 SNEGSKA (reference sequence). The junction had 9 bases not matched to a gene; V was cut back by 5 bases and J by 1 base. For the CDR3, the DNA is TGCAGTGCTTTGCAGACTAGCTCCCGCACAGATACGCAGTATTTT. Amino acids: CSALQTSSRTDTQYF.

V usage is TRBV9 and J usage is TRBJ2-2, with 9 nucleotides matching TRBD1. The CDR3 has 14 amino acids. Germline V gene sequence: CDR1 SGDLS, CDR2 YYNGEE. Trimming removed 3 bases from V and 7 bases from J; junction bases left unmatched: 4. Here the CDR3 DNA reads TGTGCCAGCAGCGACAGGGGGCAGTTCGGGGAGCTGTTTTTT. It is translated as CASSDRGQFGELFF.